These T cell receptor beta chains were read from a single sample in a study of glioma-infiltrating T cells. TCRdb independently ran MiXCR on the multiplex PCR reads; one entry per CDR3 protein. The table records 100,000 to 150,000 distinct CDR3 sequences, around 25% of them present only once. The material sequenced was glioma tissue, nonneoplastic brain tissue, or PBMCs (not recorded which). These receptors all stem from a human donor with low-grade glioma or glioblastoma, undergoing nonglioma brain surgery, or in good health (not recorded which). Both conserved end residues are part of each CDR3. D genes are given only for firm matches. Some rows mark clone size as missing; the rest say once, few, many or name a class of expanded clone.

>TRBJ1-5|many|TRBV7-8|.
TGTGCCAGCAGCCCCGGACAGCTCAATCAGCCCCAGCATTTT
CASSPGQLNQPQHF
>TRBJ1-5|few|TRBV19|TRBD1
TGTGCCAGTGGACAGGGACAGATCCAGCCCCAGCATTTT
CASGQGQIQPQHF
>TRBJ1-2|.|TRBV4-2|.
TGTGCCAGCAGCCAAGATATCACCGGGGACTATGGCTACACCTTC
CASSQDITGDYGYTF
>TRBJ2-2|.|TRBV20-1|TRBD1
TGCAGTGCTAGGGTCGGGACCCCCCCGGGACAGGGATCGACCGGGGAGCTGTTTTTT
CSARVGTPPGQGSTGELFF
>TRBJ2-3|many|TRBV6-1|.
TGTGCCAGCCGGCGCGTGGGTTCAGATACGCAGTATTTT
CASRRVGSDTQYF
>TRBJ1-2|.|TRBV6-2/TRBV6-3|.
TGTGCCAGCAGTTACTACGCAGCCGCCAACTATGGCTACACCTTC
CASSYYAAANYGYTF
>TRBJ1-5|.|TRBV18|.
TGTGCCAGCTCACTCGGGACGATGAGCAATCAGCCCCAGCATTTT
CASSLGTMSNQPQHF
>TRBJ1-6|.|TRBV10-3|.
TGTGCCACTACGTGGGGCTCCGATTCACCCCTCCACTTT
CATTWGSDSPLHF
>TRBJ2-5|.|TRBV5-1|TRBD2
TGCGCCAGCAGCCCCTCAACTAGCGGGGAGACCCAGTACTTC
CASSPSTSGETQYF
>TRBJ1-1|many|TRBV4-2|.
TGTGCCAGCAGCCAAGAAGGCGCAGGGATAGCTTTCTTT
CASSQEGAGIAFF
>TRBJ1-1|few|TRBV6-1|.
TGTGCCAGCACCGCCAGGGTCACGAACACTGAAGCTTTCTTT
CASTARVTNTEAFF
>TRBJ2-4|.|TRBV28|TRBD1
TGTGCCAGCAGTTTATATGGGACAGGGCCCAAAAACATTCAGTACTTC
CASSLYGTGPKNIQYF
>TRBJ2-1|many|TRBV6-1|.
TGTGCCAGCAGTGAAGAAAATTTGGCTAGCAATGAGCAGTTCTTC
CASSEENLASNEQFF
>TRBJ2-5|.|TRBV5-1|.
TGCGCCAGCAGCTTCTCTGGGGAGACCCAGTACTTC
CASSFSGETQYF
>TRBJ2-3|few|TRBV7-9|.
TGTGCCAGCAGCTCCGCCGCCTCCTACACAGATACGCAGTATTTT
CASSSAASYTDTQYF
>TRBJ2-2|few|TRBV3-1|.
TGTGCCAGCAGCCAAGGACACTCCCGGAACACCGGGGAGCTGTTTTTT
CASSQGHSRNTGELFF
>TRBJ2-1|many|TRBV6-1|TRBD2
TGTGCCAGCTCCCGGGGAGGGGTGAGGGATGAGCAGTTCTTC
CASSRGGVRDEQFF
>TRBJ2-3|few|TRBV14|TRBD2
TGTGCCAGCAGCCAAGGGCGGGGGACCCGCACAGATACGCAGTATTTT
CASSQGRGTRTDTQYF
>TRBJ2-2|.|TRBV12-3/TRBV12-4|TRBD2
TGTGCCAGCAGTACCGGGACTAGCGGGCCGAACACCGGGGAGCTGTTTTTT
CASSTGTSGPNTGELFF
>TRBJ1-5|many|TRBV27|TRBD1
TGTGCCAGCAGTGGACAGGGGTATAGCAATCAGCCCCAGCATTTT
CASSGQGYSNQPQHF
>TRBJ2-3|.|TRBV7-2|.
TGTGCCAGCAGCTTTTCGGTATCTCTCGGGAATACGCAGTATTTT
CASSFSVSLGNTQYF
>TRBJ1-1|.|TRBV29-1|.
TGCAGCGTTGAAGGTCAGAACACTGAAGCTTTCTTT
CSVEGQNTEAFF
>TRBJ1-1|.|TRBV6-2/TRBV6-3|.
TGTGCCAGCAGTTCGACTCCGGGACGGCGAAACACTGAAGCTTTATTT
CASSSTPGRRNTEALF
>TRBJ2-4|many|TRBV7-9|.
TGTGCCAGCAGCTTTCAAGTAGCCAAAAACATTCAGTACTTC
CASSFQVAKNIQYF
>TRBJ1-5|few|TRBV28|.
TGTGCCAGCAGTTTGGGGGTTACAGGGAGTAATCAGCCCCAGCATTTT
CASSLGVTGSNQPQHF
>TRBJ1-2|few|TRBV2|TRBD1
TGTGCCAGCAGTTATACAGGGGACTATGGCTACACCTTC
CASSYTGDYGYTF
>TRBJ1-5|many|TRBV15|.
TGTGCCACCAGCGTCCTAGGGGGTTCGGATAGCAATCAGCCCCAGCATTTT
CATSVLGGSDSNQPQHF
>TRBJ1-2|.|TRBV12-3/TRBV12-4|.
TGTGCCAGCAGTTTAAGTGTGGTCGGATTTTATGGCTACACCTTC
CASSLSVVGFYGYTF
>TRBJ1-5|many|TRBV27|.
TGTGCCAGCAGTTCCCAGGACAGAAGCAATCAGCCCCAGCATTTT
CASSSQDRSNQPQHF
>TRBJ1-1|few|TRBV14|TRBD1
TGTGCCAGCAGTGCTTGGACAGGGAACACTGAAGCTTTCTTT
CASSAWTGNTEAFF
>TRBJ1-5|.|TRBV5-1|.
TGCGCCAGCAGCTTGGCGCCAGAAGATCAGCCCCAGCATTTT
CASSLAPEDQPQHF
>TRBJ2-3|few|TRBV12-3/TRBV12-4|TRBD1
TGTGCCAGCAGTTTCCGAGGGGGCGCAGATACGCAGTATTTT
CASSFRGGADTQYF
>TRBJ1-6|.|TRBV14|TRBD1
TGTGCCAGCAGCCACCCCGGGACAGGGCCCCCAAGGAGCTCCTATAATTCACCCCTCCACTTT
CASSHPGTGPPRSSYNSPLHF
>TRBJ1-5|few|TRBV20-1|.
TGCAGTGCCCCGAGGGGGGCGGGTCAGCCCCAGCATTTT
CSAPRGAGQPQHF
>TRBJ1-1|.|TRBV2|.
TGTGCCAGCAGCCCGGACCCCCCCGGTGACGCTTTCTTT
CASSPDPPGDAFF
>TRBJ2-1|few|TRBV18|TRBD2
TGTGCCAGCTCACGCACTAGCGGGGGGCTACAGGATGAGCAGTTCTTC
CASSRTSGGLQDEQFF
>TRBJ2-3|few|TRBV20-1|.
TGCAGTGCGGGAGACAGGGCGGGGAGCACAGATACGCAGTATTTT
CSAGDRAGSTDTQYF
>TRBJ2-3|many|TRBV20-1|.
TGCAGTGCTCGGGCAATCGGGAGCACAGATACGCAGTATTTT
CSARAIGSTDTQYF
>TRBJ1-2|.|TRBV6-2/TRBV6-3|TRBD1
TGTGCCAGCAGCGTGACAGGGGCCCCGGGTGGCTACACCTTC
CASSVTGAPGGYTF
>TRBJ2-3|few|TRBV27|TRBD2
TGTGCCAGCAGTTATCTAGCGGTTGGGTCTTACACAGATACGCAGTATTTT
CASSYLAVGSYTDTQYF
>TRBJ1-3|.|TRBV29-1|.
TGCAGCGTTGAAGATCTAAACGCTCCAAACTCTGGAAACACCATATATTTT
CSVEDLNAPNSGNTIYF
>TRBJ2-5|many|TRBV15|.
TGTGCCACCAGCAGAGATCGACATCAAGAGACCCAGTACTTC
CATSRDRHQETQYF
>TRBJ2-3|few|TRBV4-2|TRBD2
TGTGCCAGCAGCCCGCTTAGCGGGGGGGCCGAGGATACGCAGTATTTT
CASSPLSGGAEDTQYF
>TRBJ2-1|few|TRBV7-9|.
TGTGCCAGCAGCGCACCCCCCTCCAATGAGCAGTTCTTC
CASSAPPSNEQFF
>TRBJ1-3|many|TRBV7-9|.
TGTGCCAGCATCGAAAACGGAGGGACTGGAAACACCATATATTTT
CASIENGGTGNTIYF
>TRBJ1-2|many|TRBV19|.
TGTGCCAGTAGTATCCTTCCATATGGCTACACCTTC
CASSILPYGYTF
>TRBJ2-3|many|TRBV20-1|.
TGCAGTGCTAGCGGTCGGGGCCTCGCAGATACGCAGTATTTT
CSASGRGLADTQYF
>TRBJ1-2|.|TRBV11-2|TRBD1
TGTGCCAGCACCATTCCCGGGACAGGGGGTACGAGTGGCTACACCTTC
CASTIPGTGGTSGYTF
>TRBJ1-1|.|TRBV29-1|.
TGCAGCGTTGAAACAGAGAACACTGAAGCTTTCTTT
CSVETENTEAFF
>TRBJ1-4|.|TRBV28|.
TGTGCCAGCAGTACTATTGGAACTAATGAAAAACTGTTTTTT
CASSTIGTNEKLFF
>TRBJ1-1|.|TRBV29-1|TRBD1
TGCAGCGTCGTCCCGCGGGACAGGGACACTGAAGCTTTCTTT
CSVVPRDRDTEAFF
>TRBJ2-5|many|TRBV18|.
TGTGCCAGCTCACCACGGGGGACGGAGACCCAGTACTTC
CASSPRGTETQYF
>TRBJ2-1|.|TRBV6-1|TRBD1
TGTGCCAGCAGTGAAGCGGGCCAGGGGGAAGGTGAGCAGTTCTTC
CASSEAGQGEGEQFF